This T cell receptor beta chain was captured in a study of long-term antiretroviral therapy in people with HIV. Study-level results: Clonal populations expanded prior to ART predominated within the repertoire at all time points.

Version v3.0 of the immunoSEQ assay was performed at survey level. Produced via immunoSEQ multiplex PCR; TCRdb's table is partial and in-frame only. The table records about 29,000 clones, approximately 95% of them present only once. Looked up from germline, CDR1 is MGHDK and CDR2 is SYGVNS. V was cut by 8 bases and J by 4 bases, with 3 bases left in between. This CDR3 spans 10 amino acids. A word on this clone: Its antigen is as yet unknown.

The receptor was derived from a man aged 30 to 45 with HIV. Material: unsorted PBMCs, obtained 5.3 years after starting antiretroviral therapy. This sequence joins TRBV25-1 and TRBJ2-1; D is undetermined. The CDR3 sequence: CASAYNEQFF. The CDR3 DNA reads TGTGCCAGCGCGTACAATGAGCAGTTCTTC.